The next 32 T cell receptor beta chains were all read from a single sample in a study of response to subunit inactivated influenza vaccine. TCRdb recomputed calls from the RT-PCR reads with MiXCR, one row per CDR3 protein. This sample has more than 700,000 distinct CDR3 sequences, with 21% found just once. This sample comprised PBMCs from blood, obtained 4 to 6 days after vaccination. The receptors originated from a man aged 45-60 years who received an inactivated influenza vaccine.

The chain has TRBV7-9 and TRBJ2-1; 12 bases fit TRBD2. With 6 bases clipped from V and 11 bases from J, the junction kept 11 bases outside the gene matches. There are 15 residues in the CDR3. Per germline, CDR1 SEHNR and CDR2 FQNEAQ (reference sequence). CDR3 bases: TGTGCCAGCAGTTTACTAGCGGGGGGTACTACCAAGCAGTTCTTC. It translates to CASSLLAGGTTKQFF.

This rearrangement joins TRBV29-1 to TRBJ1-1; TRBD1 might be the D (5 bases). The ends were cut back, 7 bases at V and 1 base at J, with 13 bases in the middle. Germline V gene sequence: CDR1 SQVTM, CDR2 ANQGSEA. The CDR3 spans 13 residues. The CDR3 sequence: CSGSDRSNTEAFF. The DNA of the CDR3 is TGCAGCGGGAGCGACAGATCGAACACTGAAGCTTTCTTT. The full variable domain, its missing parts supplied by reference TRBV29-1 and TRBJ1-1, is SAVISQKPSRDICQRGTSLTIQCQVDSQVTMMFWYRQQPGQSLTLIATANQGSEATYESGFVIDKFPISRPNLTFSTLTVSNMSPEDSSIYLCSGSDRSNTEAFFGQGTRLTVV.

The chain employs TRBV19 and TRBJ2-7; D unclear. The CDR3 spans 14 residues. Between the trimmed V and J ends, which lost 7 bases and 0 bases, there was a span of 13 bases. Per the germline V gene, CDR1 is LNHDA and CDR2 is SQIVND (reference sequence). The CDR3 loop reads CASTLTPSSYEQYF. CDR3 nucleotides: TGTGCCAGTACCCTGACTCCTTCCTCCTACGAGCAGTACTTC.

This clonotype was seen a handful of times. The gene calls are TRBV6-1 and TRBJ2-2, with D possibly being TRBD1 (5 bases). There are 13 residues in the CDR3. V lost 4 bases to trimming and J lost 6 bases, with 9 bases between them. Germline V gene sequence: CDR1 MNHNS, CDR2 SASEGT. CDR3 loop: CASSVDRPGELFF. The CDR3 DNA is TGTGCCAGCAGTGTCGACAGACCCGGGGAGCTGTTTTTT.

This clonotype appeared a single time. The J gene is TRBJ2-1, the V gene TRBV7-2; D is unresolved. The V and J ends lost 4 bases and 2 bases respectively, with 15 bases between them. CDR1 SGHTA and CDR2 FQGNSA come from the germline V gene. This CDR3 spans 16 amino acids. The CDR3 protein is CASSSRLGVTYNEQFF. DNA for the CDR3: TGTGCCAGCAGCTCCCGACTGGGCGTCACCTACAATGAGCAGTTCTTC.

The gene calls are TRBV7-7 and TRBJ2-1, with 7 nucleotides matching TRBD1. The CDR3 contains 15 residues. With V trimmed by 2 bases and J by 3 bases, 4 bases remained unmatched. The V gene's germline CDR1 is SSHAT and CDR2 FNYEAQ (reference sequence). The CDR3 sequence is CASSLIPGGYNEQFF. DNA of the CDR3: TGTGCCAGCAGCTTAATCCCAGGGGGCTACAATGAGCAGTTCTTC.

In its sample, this clonotype was seen a few times. This chain connects TRBV28 to TRBJ1-2; 8 positions agree with TRBD1. CDR1 and CDR2 (germline): MDHEN, SYDVKM. After removal of 2 bases from V and 8 bases from J, the junction contained 13 bases not matched to a gene. The CDR3 extends over 16 amino acids. DNA of the CDR3: TGTGCCAGCAGTTTAGAGGGCAGGGGGCTTTTTAACGGCTACACCTTC. Translation gives CASSLEGRGLFNGYTF.

V gene TRBV20-1 combines with J gene TRBJ2-7; D remains unclear. V was cut by 2 bases and J by 7 bases, with 12 bases left in between. Looked up from germline, CDR1 is DFQATT and CDR2 is SNEGSKA (reference sequence). CDR3 length: 12 amino acids. CDR3 region: CSARTDSGEQYF. CDR3 coding DNA: TGCAGTGCTAGAACAGATTCTGGGGAGCAGTACTTC.

This clonotype has more than one count but fewer than ten. This chain joins TRBV7-2 and TRBJ2-1, with TRBD2 matching over 9 bases. The CDR3 contains 15 residues. The V and J ends lost 5 bases and 7 bases, in that order; junction bases with no gene match: 9. Germline CDR1 SGHTA, CDR2 FQGNSA. CDR3 loop: CASSQGLAWGNEQFF. In DNA form, the CDR3 reads TGTGCCAGCAGCCAGGGACTAGCTTGGGGGAATGAGCAGTTCTTC.

This clonotype occurred many times. The gene calls are TRBV7-2 and TRBJ2-7; D is ambiguous. Trimming left V 3 bases short and J 2 bases short, with 11 bases between. The CDR3 extends over 14 amino acids. CDR1 SGHTA and CDR2 FQGNSA come from the germline V gene. The CDR3 is CASSFAGLAYEQYF. For the CDR3, the DNA is TGTGCCAGCAGCTTCGCCGGGTTGGCCTACGAGCAGTACTTC.

This clonotype was recorded a few times. The chain joins TRBV7-2 to TRBJ2-1; 8 bases are shared with TRBD2. The CDR3 is 16 residues long. The trim removed 5 bases at V and 4 bases at J, leaving 10 bases unmatched. Germline V CDR1 and CDR2: SGHTA, FQGNSA. CDR3: CASSLLAGRHYNEQFF. Written as DNA, the CDR3 is TGTGCCAGCAGCCTTTTAGCGGGACGCCATTACAATGAGCAGTTCTTC.

The genes are TRBV20-1 and TRBJ2-7, with D possibly TRBD1 on 6 matching bases. The V and J ends lost 5 bases and 4 bases respectively, with 12 bases between them. Germline V gene sequence: CDR1 DFQATT, CDR2 SNEGSKA (reference sequence). This CDR3 has 12 residues. CDR3 sequence reads: CSAAPGQYEQYF. CDR3 DNA sequence: TGCAGTGCTGCCCCCGGACAGTACGAGCAGTACTTC.

This clonotype was observed a handful of times. The chain joins TRBV15 to TRBJ2-5, with 8 bases identical to TRBD2. Trimming took 0 bases from V and 1 from J; bases not matched to a gene: 10. The germline gives CDR1 LNHNV, CDR2 YYDKDF (reference sequence). The CDR3 consists of 18 residues. The CDR3 nucleotides read TGTGCCACCAGCAGAGATCTAGTGGTACTAGCGGTCCAAGAGACCCAGTACTTC. Translation gives CATSRDLVVLAVQETQYF.

The genes are TRBV12-3 or TRBV12-4 and TRBJ2-3, with 7 bases identical to TRBD1. The CDR3 covers 14 residues. The junction had 5 bases not matched to a gene; V was cut back by 1 base and J by 7 bases. CDR3 nucleotide sequence: TGTGCCAGCAGTTTAGGACAGGGACGCCATACGCAGTATTTT. Its protein product is CASSLGQGRHTQYF.

The CDR3 spells CASSHGQGEGEQYF. The CDR3 bases are TGCGCCAGCAGCCACGGACAGGGTGAGGGCGAGCAGTACTTC. The chain joins TRBV4-3 to TRBJ2-7, with 8 bases aligning to TRBD1. Germline V gene data show CDR1 as LGHNA and CDR2 as YSLEER. CDR3 length: 14 residues. J lost 6 bases, V lost 3 bases, and 7 bases had no gene match.

This clonotype was observed a few times. The V call is TRBV20-1, the J call TRBJ2-7, with D perhaps TRBD1 (5 bases). V dropped 3 bases and J dropped 0 bases, with 12 bases sitting between them. CDR3 size: 14 residues. Germline V lookup: CDR1 DFQATT, CDR2 SNEGSKA (reference sequence). DNA for the CDR3: TGCAGTGCTAGTATAAGCAGGGACTCCTACGAGCAGTACTTC. Translation: CSASISRDSYEQYF.

This clonotype was recorded only once. Possible read error: a much larger clone is one base away. The chain joins TRBV27 to TRBJ2-5, with TRBD2 matching 8 bases. The CDR3 runs 15 residues. Germline assignment: CDR1 MNHEY and CDR2 SMNVEV (reference sequence). V lost 4 bases, J lost 5 bases, and 9 bases stayed unmatched. The CDR3 is CASSSLTSGHETQYF. The DNA of the CDR3 is TGTGCCAGCAGTTCGTTAACTAGCGGCCACGAGACCCAGTACTTC.

This clonotype appeared many times. The rearrangement joins TRBV2 to TRBJ1-1; 11 bases align to TRBD1. Germline V lookup: CDR1 SNHLY, CDR2 FYNNEI. The junction had 5 bases not matched to a gene; V was cut back by 7 bases and J by 4 bases. The CDR3 extends over 14 amino acids. The DNA of the CDR3 is TGTGCCAGCACATGGACAGGGGGCGGCACTGAAGCTTTCTTT. Translation: CASTWTGGGTEAFF.

This clonotype was found many times. The rearrangement links TRBV20-1 to TRBJ2-3, with 7 nucleotides matching TRBD2. Germline CDR1 reads DFQATT; CDR2 reads SNEGSKA (reference sequence). The V segment lost 1 base and the J segment 4 bases; nucleotides outside the gene matches: 14. This CDR3 is 17 amino acids long. The chain's CDR3 is CSARVPLGTKFPDTQYF. In nucleotides, the CDR3 is TGCAGTGCTAGAGTCCCCCTTGGGACTAAGTTCCCAGATACGCAGTATTTT.

This clonotype was detected ten times or more. This chain links TRBV7-6 with TRBJ1-1; D ambiguous. CDR3 length: 14 amino acids. Deletions cut 5 bases from V and 1 base from J, with 11 bases between. From germline, CDR1 is SGHVS and CDR2 FNYEAQ. The CDR3 sequence: CASSLTPGNTEAFF. The CDR3 DNA is TGTGCCAGCAGCCTGACACCCGGGAACACTGAAGCTTTCTTT.

V is TRBV27 and J is TRBJ2-1, with 7 nucleotides matching TRBD2. The V segment lost 4 bases and the J segment 8 bases; nucleotides outside the gene matches: 8. CDR1 and CDR2 (germline): MNHEY, SMNVEV (reference sequence). The CDR3 loop spans 14 amino acids. Here the CDR3 DNA reads TGTGCCAGCAGTTGGGGCGGGAGTGTTCATGAGCAGTTCTTC. Amino acid sequence: CASSWGGSVHEQFF.

The rearrangement joins TRBV24-1 to TRBJ2-2, with unresolved D. The V gene's germline CDR1 is KGHDR and CDR2 SFDVKD. The CDR3 consists of 17 residues. Trimming took 3 bases from V and 3 from J, leaving 16 bases between them. This chain's CDR3 is CATSDLPKGPDTGELFF. The CDR3 DNA is TGTGCCACCAGTGATCTCCCGAAGGGCCCGGACACCGGGGAGCTGTTTTTT.

This clonotype was seen a handful of times. The chain links TRBV4-3 to TRBJ2-3, with TRBD2 matching over 7 bases. The J segment lost 8 bases and the V segment lost 0 bases, leaving 11 bases of the junction unmatched. The CDR3 runs 16 residues. Germline-derived CDR1 and CDR2 are LGHNA and YSLEER. Here the CDR3 DNA reads TGCGCCAGCAGCCAAGAACGGTCTCCGATAGCGGGTACGCAGTATTTT. This sequence encodes CASSQERSPIAGTQYF.

This clonotype was counted between two and nine times. The J gene is TRBJ2-7, the V gene TRBV24-1, with no clear D. CDR1 and CDR2 from the germline V gene are KGHDR and SFDVKD. The CDR3 totals 12 residues. The V and J ends lost 7 bases and 4 bases respectively, with 10 bases between them. The CDR3 is CATSPEGYEQYF. CDR3 in DNA: TGTGCCACCAGCCCTGAAGGATACGAGCAGTACTTC.

The V gene is TRBV9, the J gene TRBJ2-2; weak D call: TRBD1 (6 bases). Germline CDR1 reads SGDLS; CDR2 reads YYNGEE. This CDR3 has 15 residues. The germline V and J ends were trimmed by 0 bases and 6 bases, with 12 bases remaining between them. The CDR3 loop is CASSVGQVSAGELFF. In DNA, the CDR3 is TGTGCCAGCAGCGTAGGACAGGTCTCGGCCGGGGAGCTGTTTTTT.

The rearrangement uses TRBV20-1 and TRBJ2-5, with TRBD2 as a possible D gene (5 bases). Germline CDR1 reads DFQATT; CDR2 reads SNEGSKA (reference sequence). The CDR3 length is 14 residues. V lost 6 bases to trimming and J lost 9 bases, with 23 bases between them. CDR3 sequence reads: CSAAAGWVQGSQYF. The CDR3 bases are TGCAGTGCCGCTGCGGGTTGGGTCCAAGGGTCCCAGTACTTC.

The sample holds a few counts of this clonotype. The V and J genes are TRBV20-1 and TRBJ2-3; D gene unclear. V lost 2 bases, J lost 3 bases, and 9 bases lay in between. The CDR3 consists of 13 residues. Germline values: CDR1 DFQATT, CDR2 SNEGSKA (reference sequence). Here the CDR3 DNA reads TGCAGTGCTAGAATTCACCTTACAGATACGCAGTATTTT. Its translation is CSARIHLTDTQYF.

This clonotype was found many times. The V and J genes are TRBV29-1 and TRBJ2-7; D is undetermined. The CDR3 is 13 residues long. The germline V gene encodes CDR1 SQVTM and CDR2 ANQGSEA. The ends were cut back, 6 bases at V and 0 bases at J, with 12 bases in the middle. The DNA of the CDR3 is TGCAGCGTCATAAACAGTGGCTCCTACGAGCAGTACTTC. Its translation: CSVINSGSYEQYF.

This clonotype appeared a few times. V usage is TRBV10-1 and J usage is TRBJ1-5; D gene ambiguous. In germline, CDR1 is WNHNN, CDR2 SYGVQD (reference sequence). V lost 3 bases to trimming and J lost 6 bases, with 9 bases between them. The CDR3 runs 13 residues. This CDR3 reads CASSENGFQPQHF. DNA for the CDR3: TGCGCCAGCAGTGAAAATGGGTTTCAGCCCCAGCATTTT.

This clonotype has more than one count but fewer than ten. The chain is built from TRBV28 and TRBJ2-7; no firm D call. CDR1 is MDHEN and CDR2 is SYDVKM in the germline V gene. CDR3 length: 17 residues. V lost 4 bases, J lost 0 bases, and 19 bases lay in between. The CDR3 DNA sequence: TGTGCCAGCAGTTCTGTTTTGGGGAAGACGAGCTCCTACGAGCAGTACTTC. Protein product: CASSSVLGKTSSYEQYF.

This clonotype was seen only a few times. The chain combines TRBV20-1 with TRBJ2-7; the match to TRBD2 covers 9 bases. The V and J ends lost 3 bases and 3 bases, in that order; junction bases with no gene match: 6. The germline gives CDR1 DFQATT, CDR2 SNEGSKA (reference sequence). This CDR3 region has 14 residues. CDR3 DNA sequence: TGCAGTGCTAGGTTAGCGGGAGAAATCTACGAGCAGTACTTC. Amino acids: CSARLAGEIYEQYF.

This clonotype was seen a few times. The rearrangement uses TRBV6-1 and TRBJ1-1; a possible D gene is TRBD1 (5 bases). Germline CDR1 MNHNS, CDR2 SASEGT. This CDR3 has 15 residues. V lost 6 bases to trimming and J lost 0 bases, with 14 bases between them. The CDR3 loop is CASSPEEGLNTEAFF. In nucleotides, the CDR3 is TGTGCCAGCAGCCCGGAGGAGGGACTGAACACTGAAGCTTTCTTT.